This T cell receptor beta chain was observed in a study of identical twins. Everyone who gave samples was a healthy Caucasian. Germline V gives CDR1 LGHNT, CDR2 FRNRAP. The trim removed 6 bases at V and 2 bases at J, leaving 13 bases unmatched. This CDR3 has 17 residues. This clonotype was observed a handful of times. cDNA carried unique molecular identifiers, and a universal primer site was added by template switching. TCRdb analysed the 5' RACE reads with MiXCR anew, one entry per CDR3 protein. The sample has under 900,000 distinct CDR3 sequences, approximately 13% seen once. These data were likewise used in another study, on yellow fever vaccine responses in identical twins.

The receptor's source is a young woman in good health. Source material: PBMCs. This sequence joins TRBV12-5 and TRBJ2-3; 8 bases are a match to TRBD2. In DNA, the CDR3 is TGTGCTAGTGGAAATCCGGGACTAGTGGGCCCCACAGATACGCAGTATTTT. It encodes CASGNPGLVGPTDTQYF.